This T cell receptor (beta chain) was documented in a study of blood T cell repertoires in COVID-19. Concerning this clone: The sample carries other DNA sequences with the same CDR3.

The CDR3 runs to 11 residues. With 3 bases removed from V and 6 bases from J, the gap between germline ends came to 6 bases. Method: immunoSEQ multiplex PCR; TCRdb's copy keeps in-frame clones and lacks some. The sample includes roughly 230,000 clones, approximately 81% of them seen just once. What was sequenced was PBMCs or T cells enriched from blood (not recorded which). The rearrangement joins TRBV12-3 or TRBV12-4 to TRBJ2-7; possibly TRBD1 for D (5 bases). The receptor was isolated from a woman aged 45 to 65 who had been exposed to COVID-19. CDR3 bases: TGTGCCAGCAGTTTCAGGGCCGAGCAGTACTTC. This translates into CASSFRAEQYF.